These 16 T cell receptor beta chains were all obtained from the same sample, sequenced in a study of CD8 T cells in ankylosing spondylitis. MiXCR was run by TCRdb on the 5' RACE reads, yielding one entry per CDR3 protein. The sample includes more than 150,000 distinct CDR3 sequences, more than 10% seen only once; the top ten take about 15%. The specimen sequenced was blood, either unsorted or a sorted T cell fraction (not recorded which). The receptors come from a male donor with ankylosing spondylitis or in good health (not recorded which).

The V gene is TRBV6-1, the J gene TRBJ2-3, with TRBD2 identical over 11 bases. The V and J ends lost 4 bases and 2 bases, in that order; junction bases with no gene match: 5. CDR3 length: 16 residues. Germline-derived CDR1 and CDR2 are MNHNS and SASEGT. CDR3 sequence (DNA): TGTGCCAGCAGTGGCTTAGCGGGAGGGCACACAGATACGCAGTATTTT. Translation gives CASSGLAGGHTDTQYF.

The rearrangement links TRBV9 to TRBJ2-1; the D gene could be TRBD1 or TRBD2 (5 bases each). CDR3 length: 15 amino acids. From germline, CDR1 is SGDLS and CDR2 YYNGEE. V dropped 0 bases and J dropped 5 bases, with 12 bases sitting between them. In nucleotides, the CDR3 is TGTGCCAGCAGCGTAGACGGGGCACCCGACAATGAGCAGTTCTTC. Protein: CASSVDGAPDNEQFF.

This clonotype was recorded a few times. The rearrangement links TRBV7-6 to TRBJ1-1; D not certain. Per germline, CDR1 SGHVS and CDR2 FNYEAQ. Trimming removed 5 bases at V and 3 bases at J, with 10 bases between. The CDR3 has 13 residues. The CDR3, as DNA: TGTGCCAGCAGCACCCTTACAGACACTGAAGCTTTCTTT. This sequence encodes CASSTLTDTEAFF.

V gene TRBV5-6 combines with J gene TRBJ2-7, with D tentatively TRBD1 or TRBD2 (5 bases each). From germline, CDR1 is SGHDT and CDR2 YYEEEE. Between the trimmed V and J ends, which lost 0 bases and 3 bases, there was a span of 10 bases. This CDR3 region has 14 residues. CDR3 DNA: TGTGCCAGCAGCTTGGACAGGACTTACTACGAGCAGTACTTC. Translating gives CASSLDRTYYEQYF.

This clonotype was counted a few times. This sequence joins TRBV19 and TRBJ2-3, with 8 bases fitting TRBD2. This CDR3 has 14 residues. Trimming at V came to 5 bases and at J to 4 bases, leaving 5 bases not matched to a gene. In germline, CDR1 is LNHDA, CDR2 SQIVND (reference sequence). The chain's CDR3 is CASSGVAGSDTQYF. CDR3 coding DNA: TGTGCCAGTAGTGGAGTAGCGGGATCAGATACGCAGTATTTT.

This clonotype was seen only a few times. In DNA form, the CDR3 reads TGTGCCAGCAGCTTCTCCCCGGGACTAGCGGGAAGCGAGACCCAGTACTTC. Protein sequence: CASSFSPGLAGSETQYF. The gene calls are TRBV7-9 and TRBJ2-5, with 13 bases that match TRBD2. The J segment lost 5 bases and the V segment lost 3 bases, leaving 9 bases of the junction unmatched. CDR1 and CDR2 from the germline V gene are SEHNR and FQNEAQ (reference sequence). The CDR3 has 17 residues.

This clonotype occurred a few times. The chain employs TRBV4-1 and TRBJ2-3; D is unresolved. The CDR3 totals 15 residues. Germline V gene data show CDR1 as MGHRA and CDR2 as YSYEKL. Deletions cut 8 bases from V and 1 base from J, with 16 bases between. The CDR3 bases are TGCGCCAGCGGCGCTTGGGCGGACCGCACAGATACGCAGTATTTT. This encodes CASGAWADRTDTQYF.

This clonotype occurred many times. The chain recombines TRBV11-2 with TRBJ2-2; 8 bases fit TRBD1. CDR1 is SGHAT, CDR2 FQNNGV, per germline. CDR3 size: 20 residues. Losses at the gene ends were 5 bases for V and 3 bases for J; bases not matched to a gene: 20. CDR3 DNA: TGTGCCAGCAGCCTAAATGGACAGGGCATTCCCAATGAGGACACCGGGGAGCTGTTTTTT. It specifies CASSLNGQGIPNEDTGELFF.

This clonotype was seen a handful of times. This chain joins TRBV5-4 and TRBJ2-3, with TRBD2 identical over 8 bases. Germline V gene data show CDR1 as SGHNT and CDR2 as YYREEE (reference sequence). The length of the CDR3 is 17 residues. The trim removed 2 bases at V and 2 bases at J, leaving 10 bases unmatched. The CDR3 DNA follows: TGTGCCAGCAGCTTAACCCGGGCGGGGGGCTTCACAGATACGCAGTATTTT. Protein product: CASSLTRAGGFTDTQYF.

This clonotype has at least ten counts. The chain recombines TRBV4-1 with TRBJ2-7, with D unclear. The CDR3 runs to 13 residues. V shed 4 bases and J shed 0 bases, with 7 bases lying between them. Germline V gives CDR1 MGHRA, CDR2 YSYEKL. In DNA form, the CDR3 reads TGCGCCAGCAGCCCAGCTAGCTCCTACGAGCAGTACTTC. Its translation is CASSPASSYEQYF.

This clonotype was seen ten or more times. V usage is TRBV15 and J usage is TRBJ2-7, with a weak D call TRBD1 (6 bases). CDR1 is LNHNV and CDR2 is YYDKDF in the germline V gene (reference sequence). CDR3 size: 17 residues. Between the trimmed V and J ends, which lost 6 bases and 0 bases, there was a span of 21 bases. The CDR3 is CATSPGGQPLSSYEQYF. Here the CDR3 DNA reads TGTGCCACCAGTCCAGGTGGACAGCCCCTAAGCTCCTACGAGCAGTACTTC.

This clonotype was seen once. The chain uses TRBV5-6 and TRBJ2-1; no firm D call. Trimming removed 1 base at V and 9 bases at J, with 11 bases between. The CDR3 extends over 13 amino acids. The germline gives CDR1 SGHDT, CDR2 YYEEEE. The DNA for the CDR3 is TGTGCCAGCAGCTTGATCGTAGATCCTGAGCAGTTCTTC. Protein product: CASSLIVDPEQFF.

The table lists this clonotype with a few counts. The V and J genes are TRBV4-1 and TRBJ1-2, with 7 bases matching TRBD1. This CDR3 comprises 16 residues. V gave up 4 bases and J gave up 4 bases; unmatched junction bases: 12. Germline loops: CDR1 MGHRA, CDR2 YSYEKL. In nucleotides, the CDR3 is TGCGCCAGCAGCCGAAAACCCGTCTGGACAGGCTATGGCTACACCTTC. Protein product: CASSRKPVWTGYGYTF.

This clonotype was seen more than once but under ten times. In DNA, the CDR3 is TGTGCCAGCAGCTTGGGAGGGCCCGTCTACGAGCAGTACTTC. Its translation: CASSLGGPVYEQYF. V usage is TRBV7-9 and J usage is TRBJ2-7, with TRBD2 matching over 7 bases. The CDR3 has 14 amino acids. CDR1 is SEHNR, CDR2 FQNEAQ, per germline (reference sequence). J lost 3 bases, V lost 3 bases, and 5 bases had no gene match.

This clonotype appeared a few times. CDR3 loop: CASSLRGAAGVDEQFF. The CDR3 bases are TGTGCCAGCAGCTTGCGGGGGGCTGCTGGGGTCGATGAGCAGTTCTTC. The chain couples TRBV5-5 to TRBJ2-1, with D possibly being TRBD2 (7 bases). CDR3 size: 16 residues. Trimming removed 1 base at V and 8 bases at J, with 19 bases between. The germline V gene has CDR1 SGHKS and CDR2 YYEKEE (reference sequence).

The chain links TRBV6-5 to TRBJ1-2; TRBD1 aligns across 7 bases. The V gene's germline CDR1 is MNHEY and CDR2 SVGAGI. The CDR3 contains 14 residues. The J segment lost 3 bases and the V segment lost 4 bases, leaving 5 bases of the junction unmatched. The CDR3 DNA is TGTGCCAGCAGTTCCCCGGGGACAGACTATGGCTACACCTTC. Amino acid sequence: CASSSPGTDYGYTF.